What follows is one TCR beta chain and its context. Its target antigen remains unknown. No base quality values were provided; no much bigger clone lies one nucleotide off. This record comes from a study of radiation and T cells in renal cell carcinoma (dated by TCRdb to about 2020). Turning to the overall study: Samples came from a clinical trial, in which primary renal cell carcinomas received 15 Gy stereotactic body radiation therapy followed by nephrectomy 4 weeks later. In total, more than 50 samples underwent TCR beta sequencing: 25 or so tumors plus 27 peripheral blood samples. Across all 50 or so samples, 4,016,671 unique CDR3 nucleotide sequences encoding approximately 3,000,000 unique CDR3 amino acid sequences were identified.

TCR beta libraries were generated from genomic DNA with the immunoSEQ kit, following the manufacturer's recommendations. Library preparation used a first multiplex PCR with proprietary primers, then a second PCR adding unique barcodes, with bead cleanups after each round. A positive control reaction and a negative control reaction, both provided in the kit, were run with every batch of samples. The final libraries were assessed on an Agilent 4200 TapeStation D1000 ScreenTape, pooled by volume, and quantified by qPCR. An Illumina NextSeq500 fitted with a MidOutput 150-cycle cartridge performed the sequencing, running 156 Read1 cycles and 15 Index1 cycles with the kit's custom primers. The pooled library was loaded at approximately 1 pM, and approximately 20% PhiX control was spiked in. In the authors' own workflow: Vendor-processed data were analyzed in R, and a clonotype was defined as all T cells sharing the same CDR3 nucleotide sequence. In the clone abundance analyses, frequencies were normalized to the 10,000 most abundant clones in each sample. Before analysis, public T cell clones were removed, and these numbered fewer than six per sample on average. Tumor-enriched and baseline blood-enriched clonotypes were defined by at least a 32-fold difference in abundance between compartments. Clonotypes expanded or contracted between blood time points were identified with a beta-binomial differential abundance model. The Baroni-Urbani and Buser coefficient was used to measure tumor-blood repertoire similarity, and groups were compared with two-tailed Wilcoxon tests in R. TCRdb provides this immuneACCESS table in a form limited to in-frame rearrangements. Some clones are lacking; in checked studies, under half of them reflect an unresolved V gene, and why the rest are absent is not known. For V, J and clone size, that table is used; D and trimming come from the DNA. The sample contains some 58,000 clones, roughly four fifths of them found a single time. In total, the top ten clones hold roughly 6.1% of the sample.

Paper-wide results and their limitations: No pretreatment tumor biopsies were available, so the baseline intratumoral presence of clonotypes could not be determined. In blood, the top tumor clonotypes increased between baseline and 2 weeks post-radiation and then shrank by 4 weeks, which suggests that tumor-resident clones expanded only transiently. Changes in the blood repertoire were not tracked past 4 weeks after treatment. Because the trial had a single-armed design, the trial could not examine how radiation dose or scheduling affected the TCR repertoire.

Its CDR3 holds 14 amino acids, cysteine through phenylalanine. Only the CDR3 portion is preserved as DNA: 42 bases, with reading frame beginning at the first base. CDR1 and CDR2 were assigned from the germline V gene (reference sequence) as GTSNPN and SVGIG. V lost 4 bases and J lost 1 base; the stretch between them is 8 bases long. The intended sense of this specimen's time point label: blood 2 weeks post-SBRT. Interpreted using the paper, the treatment or condition label stands for: 15 Gy SBRT to primary tumor, nephrectomy 4 weeks later. To track tumor-enriched clonotypes, serial peripheral blood was sampled from radiation-treated patients at baseline and at 2 weeks and 4 weeks after SBRT. Every patient's renal cell carcinoma showed clear cell pathology. The QIAamp DNA Blood Mini Kit (Qiagen) was used to prepare genomic DNA for TCR sequencing. The analyses included only samples that passed all quality control checks.

The sample consisted of blood, taken from a patient whose treatment included radiotherapy and nephrectomy. The receptor was derived from a man aged 60 to 69 with renal cell carcinoma. In this chain, TRBV30 is recombined with TRBJ1-6, with the D gene uncertain. The sequence in DNA is TGTGCCTGGAACGACGGATCCTATAATTCACCCCTCCACTTT. The resulting protein is CAWNDGSYNSPLHF. Where the CDR3 stops, the reference TRBV30 and TRBJ1-6 genes take over; the full variable domain is SQTIHQWPATLVQPVGSPLSLECTVEGTSNPNLYWYRQAAGRGLQLLFYSVGIGQISSEVPQNLSASRPQDRQFILSSKKLLLSDSGFYLCAWNDGSYNSPLHFGNGTRLTVT.